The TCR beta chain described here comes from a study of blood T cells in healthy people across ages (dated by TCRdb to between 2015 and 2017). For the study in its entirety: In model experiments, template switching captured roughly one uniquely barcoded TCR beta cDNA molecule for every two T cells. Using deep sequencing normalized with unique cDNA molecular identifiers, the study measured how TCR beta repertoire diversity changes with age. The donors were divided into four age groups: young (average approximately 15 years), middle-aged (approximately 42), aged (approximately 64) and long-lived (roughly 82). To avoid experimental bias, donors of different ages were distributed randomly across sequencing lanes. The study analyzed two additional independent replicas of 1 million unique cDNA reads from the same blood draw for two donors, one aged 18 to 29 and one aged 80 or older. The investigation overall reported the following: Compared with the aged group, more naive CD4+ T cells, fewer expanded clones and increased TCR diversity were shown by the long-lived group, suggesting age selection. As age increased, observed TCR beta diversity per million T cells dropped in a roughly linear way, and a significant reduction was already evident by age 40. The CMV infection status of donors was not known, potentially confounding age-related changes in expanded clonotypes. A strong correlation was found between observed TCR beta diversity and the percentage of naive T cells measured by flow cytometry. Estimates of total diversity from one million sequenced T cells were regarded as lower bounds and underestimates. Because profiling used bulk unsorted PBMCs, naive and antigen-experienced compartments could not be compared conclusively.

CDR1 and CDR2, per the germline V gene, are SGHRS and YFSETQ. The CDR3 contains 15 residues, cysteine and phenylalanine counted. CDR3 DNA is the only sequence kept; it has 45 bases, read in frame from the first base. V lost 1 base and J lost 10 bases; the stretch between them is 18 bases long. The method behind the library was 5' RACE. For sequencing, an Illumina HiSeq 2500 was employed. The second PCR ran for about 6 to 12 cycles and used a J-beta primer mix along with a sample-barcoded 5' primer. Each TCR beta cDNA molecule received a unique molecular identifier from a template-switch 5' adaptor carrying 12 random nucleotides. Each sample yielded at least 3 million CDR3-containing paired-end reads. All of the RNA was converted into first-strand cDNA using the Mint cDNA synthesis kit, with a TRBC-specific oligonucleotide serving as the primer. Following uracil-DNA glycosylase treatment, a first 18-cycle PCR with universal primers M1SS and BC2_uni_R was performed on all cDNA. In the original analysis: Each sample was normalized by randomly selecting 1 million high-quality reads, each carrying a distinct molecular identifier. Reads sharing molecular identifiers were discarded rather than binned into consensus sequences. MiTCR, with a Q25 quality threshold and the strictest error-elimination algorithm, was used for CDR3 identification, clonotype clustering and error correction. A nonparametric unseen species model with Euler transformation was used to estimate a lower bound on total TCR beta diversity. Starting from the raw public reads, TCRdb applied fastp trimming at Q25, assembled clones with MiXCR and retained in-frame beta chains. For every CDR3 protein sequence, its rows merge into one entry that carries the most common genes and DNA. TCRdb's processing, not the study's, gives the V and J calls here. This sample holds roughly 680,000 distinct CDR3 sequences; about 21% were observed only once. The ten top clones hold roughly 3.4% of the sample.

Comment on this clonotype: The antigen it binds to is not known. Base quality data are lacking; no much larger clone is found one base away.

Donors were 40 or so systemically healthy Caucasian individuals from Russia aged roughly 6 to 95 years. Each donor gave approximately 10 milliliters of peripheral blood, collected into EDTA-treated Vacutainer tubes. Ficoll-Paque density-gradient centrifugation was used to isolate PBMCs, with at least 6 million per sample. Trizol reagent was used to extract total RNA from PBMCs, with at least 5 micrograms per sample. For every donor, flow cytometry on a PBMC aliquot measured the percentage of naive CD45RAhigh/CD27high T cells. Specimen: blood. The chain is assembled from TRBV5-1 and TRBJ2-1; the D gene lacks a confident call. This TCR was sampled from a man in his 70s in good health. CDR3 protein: CASSLTPPIGNEQFF. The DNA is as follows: TGCGCCAGCAGCTTGACCCCTCCCATAGGGAACGAGCAGTTCTTC.